The next 13 T cell receptor beta chains were all read from a single sample in a study of regulatory and conventional T cells in RAG deficiency. The protocol was immunoSEQ multiplex PCR, while the TCRdb copy is restricted to in-frame clones and leaves out a portion. The data hold around 30,000 clones, with around 89% observed a single time. These same data were also listed under a study on regulatory T cells. That report adds: The PCR used 52 TRBV and 13 TRBJ primers.

Material for sequencing was CD8+ T cells sorted from blood. Receptors originate from a human donor in good health.

The V and J genes are TRBV27 and TRBJ2-2, with D hard to call. Germline V lookup: CDR1 MNHEY, CDR2 SMNVEV (reference sequence). V lost 6 bases to trimming and J lost 4 bases, with 9 bases between them. CDR3 size: 13 residues. The CDR3 is CASSHRSTGELFF. The CDR3 DNA follows: TGTGCCAGCAGCCATAGGAGCACCGGGGAGCTGTTTTTT.

This sequence joins TRBV28 and TRBJ2-1, with D unresolved. This CDR3 is built from 13 residues. Trimming removed 3 bases at V and 4 bases at J, with 7 bases between. The germline V gene has CDR1 MDHEN and CDR2 SYDVKM. CDR3 in amino acids: CASSFEEYNEQFF. The CDR3 nucleotides read TGTGCCAGCAGTTTTGAGGAATACAATGAGCAGTTCTTC. The full variable domain, rest sourced from reference TRBV28 and TRBJ2-1, is DVKVTQSSRYLVKRTGEKVFLECVQDMDHENMFWYRQDPGLGLRLIYFSYDVKMKEKGDIPEGYSVSREKKERFSLILESASTNQTSMYLCASSFEEYNEQFFGPGTRLTVL.

The V and J genes are TRBV11-2 and TRBJ2-5, with D possibly matching TRBD1 (6 bases). Judging by the DNA end, TRBJ2-7 fits better; the J call may be wrong. This CDR3 is built from 15 residues. The V gene's germline CDR1 is SGHAT and CDR2 FQNNGV. CDR3 sequence (DNA): TGTGCCAGCAGCTTAACACAGGGAATTCGCTACGAGCAGTACTTC. Translated: CASSLTQGIRYEQYF.

The chain uses TRBV5-6 and TRBJ2-7, with 8 positions matching TRBD1. The V gene end was trimmed by 0 bases and the J gene end by 2 bases; junction bases not matched to a gene: 4. CDR3 length: 15 residues. Germline loops: CDR1 SGHDT, CDR2 YYEEEE. The CDR3 DNA sequence: TGTGCCAGCAGCTTGGCAGGGGGCAGCCCCTACGAGCAGTACTTC. It specifies CASSLAGGSPYEQYF.

This chain links TRBV5-5 with TRBJ2-2, with 7 bases matching TRBD1. The CDR3 spans 16 residues. The ends lost 1 base at V and 4 bases at J; junction bases unmatched: 7. The germline V gene encodes CDR1 SGHKS and CDR2 YYEKEE (reference sequence). The CDR3 DNA follows: TGTGCCAGCAGCTTGATCGACAGGGTCCGCACCGGGGAGCTGTTTTTT. Its protein product is CASSLIDRVRTGELFF.

This chain uses TRBV4-1 with TRBJ2-7; D is unresolved. The V and J ends lost 0 bases and 3 bases respectively, with 12 bases between them. CDR1 is MGHRA, CDR2 YSYEKL, per germline. This CDR3 region has 15 residues. CDR3 amino acids: CASSQDFSGLYEQYF. CDR3 DNA sequence: TGCGCCAGCAGCCAAGATTTTTCAGGCCTCTACGAGCAGTACTTC.

DNA of the CDR3: TGTGCCAGCAGTTACGGGTCAGCCGCCTACGAGCAGTACTTC. This gives the protein CASSYGSAAYEQYF. The chain couples TRBV6-5 to TRBJ2-7; no firm D call. V gave up 2 bases and J gave up 2 bases, with 10 bases separating them. Germline V gene data show CDR1 as MNHEY and CDR2 as SVGAGI. This CDR3 has 14 residues.

The chain uses TRBV25-1 and TRBJ1-1; no reliable D call. CDR1 is MGHDK and CDR2 is SYGVNS in the germline V gene. The CDR3 length is 14 residues. V was pared by 2 bases and J by 4 bases, with 11 bases between. The CDR3 sequence: CASSEILGGTEAFF. CDR3 bases: TGTGCCAGCAGTGAAATCCTAGGAGGCACTGAAGCTTTCTTT.

The genes are TRBV5-6 and TRBJ2-2; D is unresolved. CDR1 and CDR2 (germline): SGHDT, YYEEEE. The CDR3 sequence is 15 residues long. V was pared by 0 bases and J by 4 bases, with 10 bases between. DNA for the CDR3: TGTGCCAGCAGCTTGGGTGCGATAGGCACCGGGGAGCTGTTTTTT. Translated: CASSLGAIGTGELFF.

This clone was counted between two and nine times. The genes are TRBV27 and TRBJ2-2; perhaps TRBD1 as D (5 bases). The V gene lost 5 bases and the J gene lost 3 bases, with 7 bases spanning the gap. The CDR3 is 13 residues long. The germline CDR1 and CDR2 sequences are MNHEY and SMNVEV (reference sequence). The CDR3 here is CASSRRDTGELFF. The CDR3 DNA sequence: TGTGCCAGCAGTCGCAGGGACACCGGGGAGCTGTTTTTT.

The chain has TRBV11-2 and TRBJ1-3; 9 bases fit TRBD1. Germline CDR1 is SGHAT and CDR2 is FQNNGV. The length of the CDR3 is 15 residues. V was pared by 5 bases and J by 3 bases, with 5 bases of the junction left unmatched. The CDR3 region is CASSGGTGFGNTIYF. The CDR3 bases are TGTGCCAGCAGCGGAGGGACAGGGTTTGGAAACACCATATATTTT. The full variable domain, with the rest looked up from reference TRBV11-2 and TRBJ1-3, is EAGVAQSPRYKIIEKRQSVAFWCNPISGHATLYWYQQILGQGPKLLIQFQNNGVVDDSQLPKDRFSAERLKGVDSTLKIQPAKLEDSAVYLCASSGGTGFGNTIYFGEGSWLTVV.

This chain connects TRBV6-5 to TRBJ2-5; D may match TRBD1 or TRBD2 (5 bases each). The CDR3 consists of 15 residues. Germline lookup yields CDR1 MNHEY and CDR2 SVGAGI. V lost 2 bases and J lost 0, with 10 bases in between. The CDR3 DNA is TGTGCCAGCAGTTACGGGGGACGGGACCAAGAGACCCAGTACTTC. It is translated as CASSYGGRDQETQYF.

This sequence joins TRBV4-3 and TRBJ2-2, with TRBD1 matching over 9 bases. In germline, CDR1 is LGHNA, CDR2 YSLEER. V gave up 2 bases and J gave up 6 bases; unmatched junction bases: 4. This CDR3 region has 15 residues. CDR3 in amino acids: CASSQKTGGSGELFF. CDR3 nucleotides: TGCGCCAGCAGCCAAAAGACAGGGGGATCCGGGGAGCTGTTTTTT.